This TCR beta chain was documented in a study of cytomegalovirus exposure and HLA in healthy donors. The germline V gene has CDR1 MNHEY and CDR2 SVGAGI. The V end lost 4 bases, the J end lost 5 bases, and 11 bases lay between the germline ends. The CDR3 spans 13 residues. Profiled with immunoSEQ multiplex PCR; TCRdb holds only in-frame clones, not every one. The table records 150,000 to 180,000 clones, about 86% of them present only once. The J gene is TRBJ1-2, the V gene TRBV6-5; D is undetermined. The sequence came from a human donor in good health. Material for sequencing was PBMCs. CDR3 DNA: TGTGCCAGCAGTTCCCCAAACAGATATGGCTACACCTTC. It is translated as CASSSPNRYGYTF.